A selection of T cell receptor beta chains follows, all from one sample in a study of T cells after yellow fever vaccination. TCRdb processed the 5' RACE reads anew with MiXCR; each CDR3 protein has one entry. The sample shows over 35,000 distinct CDR3 sequences, over 5.5% of them seen only once. The sample was PBMCs, either bulk or a sorted T-cell subset (CD4+, CD8+, memory, or dextramer-sorted; not recorded which), taken 45 days after the yellow fever booster vaccination. The receptor source for this set is a man aged 30 to 45 who received the YFV17D yellow fever vaccine. Each CDR3 is given with its conserved first and last residue. Each record gives: D gene, J gene, clone size, V gene, CDR3 protein, CDR3 DNA. The D gene is left open where the match is weak. Clone size, where shown, is once, few, many, or a class for clones that have expanded.

>NA|TRBJ2-1|few|TRBV7-9
CASSLDRGVSSYNEQFF
TGTGCCAGCAGCTTAGATCGTGGCGTAAGCTCCTACAATGAGCAGTTCTTC
>NA|TRBJ2-7|many|TRBV18
CASSPGGNYEQYF
TGTGCCAGCTCACCCGGCGGGAACTACGAGCAGTACTTC
>NA|TRBJ1-3|many|TRBV12-3/TRBV12-4
CASRRGGAIYF
TGTGCCAGCAGGCGGGGGGGAGCCATATATTTT
>TRBD2|TRBJ2-5|many|TRBV10-3
CAISETSGIETQYF
TGTGCCATCAGTGAAACTAGCGGGATAGAGACCCAGTACTTC
>TRBD1|TRBJ1-2|many|TRBV27
CASTHLRGTGGFYGYTF
TGTGCCAGCACCCACTTAAGAGGGACAGGAGGATTCTATGGCTACACCTTC
>NA|TRBJ2-1|few|TRBV28
CASSHTKSSYNEQFF
TGTGCCAGCAGCCATACTAAGAGCTCCTACAATGAGCAGTTCTTC
>TRBD1|TRBJ2-5|many|TRBV20-1
CSAPRQGGRETQYF
TGCAGTGCCCCAAGACAGGGGGGTCGGGAGACCCAGTACTTC
>NA|TRBJ1-6|many|TRBV6-5
CASSSTYNSPLHF
TGTGCCAGCAGTTCCACCTATAATTCACCCCTCCACTTT
>NA|TRBJ2-3|NA|TRBV6-1
CASSEGDLSTDTQYF
TGTGCCAGCAGTGAGGGGGACTTGAGCACAGATACGCAGTATTTT
>TRBD2|TRBJ2-2|many|TRBV7-2
CASSLTSGRALGELFF
TGTGCCAGCAGTTTAACTAGCGGGAGGGCCCTCGGGGAGCTGTTTTTT
>TRBD1|TRBJ2-7|many|TRBV3-1
CASARRDRGWEQYF
TGTGCCAGCGCTCGTCGGGACAGGGGTTGGGAGCAGTACTTC
>TRBD2|TRBJ2-1|many|TRBV7-3
CASSLRAGVAHNEQFF
TGTGCCAGCAGCTTACGAGCGGGAGTGGCCCACAATGAGCAGTTCTTC
>NA|TRBJ2-3|many|TRBV11-2
CASSLVGGSPTDTQYF
TGTGCCAGCAGCTTAGTCGGCGGGTCCCCGACAGATACGCAGTATTTT
>NA|TRBJ2-7|few|TRBV6-1
CASSDLQGSYEQYF
TGTGCCAGCAGCGACCTCCAGGGTTCCTACGAGCAGTACTTC
>NA|TRBJ2-5|few|TRBV6-6
CASSLQTETQYF
TGTGCCAGCAGTTTACAGACAGAGACCCAGTACTTC
>NA|TRBJ1-5|few|TRBV7-2
CASSLGAAEPQHF
TGTGCCAGCAGCTTAGGGGCGGCTGAGCCCCAGCATTTT
>NA|TRBJ1-5|NA|TRBV30
CAWAVGGNQPQHF
TGTGCCTGGGCGGTTGGGGGCAATCAGCCCCAGCATTTT
>NA|TRBJ2-6|NA|TRBV7-2
CASSFGQQRANVLTF
TGTGCCAGCAGCTTCGGACAGCAAAGGGCCAACGTCCTGACTTTC
>NA|TRBJ2-5|few|TRBV20-1
CSARGHQETQYF
TGCAGTGCTAGGGGACACCAAGAGACCCAGTACTTC
>NA|TRBJ2-3|many|TRBV7-9
CASSVRGTITDTQYF
TGTGCCAGCAGCGTCCGTGGGACCATCACAGATACGCAGTATTTT
>NA|TRBJ2-7|many|TRBV5-5
CASSLTFHAFSYEQYF
TGTGCCAGCAGCTTGACCTTTCACGCCTTCTCCTACGAGCAGTACTTC
>TRBD2|TRBJ2-3|many|TRBV29-1
CSVKGLAGGADTQYF
TGCAGCGTTAAAGGACTAGCGGGAGGTGCAGATACGCAGTATTTT
>TRBD1|TRBJ1-2|many|TRBV6-9
CASSWTGGYGYTF
TGTGCCAGCAGCTGGACAGGGGGCTATGGCTACACCTTC
>NA|TRBJ2-2|few|TRBV19
CASIPRGLYTGELFF
TGTGCCAGTATCCCCCGGGGGCTTTACACCGGGGAGCTGTTTTTT
>TRBD1|TRBJ1-1|many|TRBV29-1
CSVEGVDRGRGINTEAFF
TGCAGCGTTGAAGGGGTAGACAGGGGGCGAGGAATTAACACTGAAGCTTTCTTT
>TRBD1|TRBJ2-7|few|TRBV7-2
CASSLRTGTGRNEQYF
TGTGCCAGCAGCCTCCGTACCGGGACAGGGCGGAACGAGCAGTACTTC
>TRBD2|TRBJ2-7|NA|TRBV19
CASSSLDLLAGQYEQYF
TGTGCCAGTAGTAGTCTCGACCTACTAGCGGGGCAATACGAGCAGTACTTC
>NA|TRBJ1-5|NA|TRBV5-1
CASSPGEGLGNQPQHF
TGCGCCAGCAGCCCCGGAGAGGGTCTCGGCAATCAGCCCCAGCATTTT
>NA|TRBJ2-7|many|TRBV6-2/TRBV6-3
CASSGPTYEQYF
TGTGCCAGCAGCGGGCCAACCTACGAGCAGTACTTC
>NA|TRBJ1-2|many|TRBV5-1
CASSFTGGGYTF
TGCGCCAGCAGCTTTACGGGGGGTGGCTACACCTTC
>NA|TRBJ2-7|NA|TRBV12-5
CASANAPSIAAYEQYF
TGTGCTAGTGCCAACGCCCCCTCCATAGCGGCCTACGAGCAGTACTTC
>TRBD2|TRBJ2-1|NA|TRBV28
CASSGGQPSLLAGGFF
TGTGCCAGCAGCGGGGGACAGCCTTCCTTACTAGCGGGAGGTTTCTTC
>TRBD2|TRBJ2-1|NA|TRBV6-5
CASSWSGGGNEQFF
TGTGCCAGCAGTTGGAGCGGGGGGGGCAATGAGCAGTTCTTC
>TRBD1|TRBJ2-7|many|TRBV5-4
CASSRQGGYEQYF
TGTGCCAGCAGCCGACAGGGGGGGTACGAGCAGTACTTC
>NA|TRBJ1-2|many|TRBV12-3/TRBV12-4
CASNPGDARGYGYTF
TGTGCCAGCAATCCAGGGGACGCCCGGGGCTATGGCTACACCTTC
>NA|TRBJ1-6|NA|TRBV28
CASSTTWVSNSPLHF
TGTGCCAGCAGTACGACCTGGGTATCTAATTCACCCCTCCACTTT
>NA|TRBJ2-7|many|TRBV3-1
CASHHRQDYEQYF
TGTGCCAGCCACCACCGACAGGACTACGAGCAGTACTTC
>NA|TRBJ2-3|many|TRBV7-3
CASSATTGTKSTDTQYF
TGTGCCAGCAGCGCCACGACCGGGACAAAGAGCACAGATACGCAGTATTTT
>NA|TRBJ2-7|NA|TRBV20-1
CSAAPPRGSYEQYF
TGCAGTGCTGCCCCCCCCCGCGGCTCCTACGAGCAGTACTTC
>TRBD1|TRBJ2-7|many|TRBV6-5
CASSYPGQGKHEQYF
TGTGCCAGCAGTTACCCCGGACAGGGGAAACACGAGCAGTACTTC
>NA|TRBJ2-1|many|TRBV27
CASRGGRGTYNEQFF
TGTGCCAGCAGAGGTGGGAGGGGGACCTACAATGAGCAGTTCTTC
>NA|TRBJ2-2|many|TRBV6-5
CASSYSRRTNTGELFF
TGTGCCAGCAGTTACTCTCGCCGGACGAACACCGGGGAGCTGTTTTTT
>TRBD1|TRBJ1-1|few|TRBV4-2
CASSRQGARAFF
TGTGCCAGCAGTCGACAGGGGGCACGAGCTTTCTTT
>TRBD1|TRBJ1-3|NA|TRBV7-6
CASSTRDRVWAGNTIYF
TGTGCCAGCAGCACCCGGGACAGGGTATGGGCTGGAAACACCATATATTTT
>NA|TRBJ1-1|few|TRBV5-5
CASSLTATGAVDTEAFF
TGTGCCAGCAGCTTGACGGCGACAGGAGCTGTCGACACTGAAGCTTTCTTT
>TRBD2|TRBJ2-7|NA|TRBV12-3/TRBV12-4
CASNKRASGYEQYF
TGTGCCAGCAATAAGCGGGCTAGCGGTTACGAGCAGTACTTC
>NA|TRBJ2-6|many|TRBV11-2
CASSLVRAYSGANVLTF
TGTGCCAGCAGCTTAGTGAGAGCCTACTCTGGGGCCAACGTCCTGACTTTC
>NA|TRBJ2-1|many|TRBV10-3
CAISEGLVSYNEQFF
TGTGCCATCAGTGAGGGTTTAGTGTCCTACAATGAGCAGTTCTTC
>TRBD1|TRBJ2-1|many|TRBV4-3
CASSQERTGGRGEQFF
TGCGCCAGCAGCCAAGAGAGAACAGGGGGCCGGGGTGAGCAGTTCTTC
>NA|TRBJ1-1|many|TRBV20-1
CSASGSSSNTEAFF
TGCAGTGCTAGCGGCAGTTCATCGAACACTGAAGCTTTCTTT
>TRBD1|TRBJ2-3|many|TRBV20-1
CSARAPPGQGTHTQYF
TGCAGTGCTAGAGCCCCACCGGGACAGGGGACACATACGCAGTATTTT
>TRBD2|TRBJ2-1|NA|TRBV7-2
CASSPGGGGGYNEQFF
TGTGCCAGCAGCCCCGGCGGGGGGGGAGGCTACAATGAGCAGTTCTTC
>NA|TRBJ2-1|many|TRBV6-1
CASSLRGDEQFF
TGTGCCAGCAGTCTCCGGGGTGACGAGCAGTTCTTC
>NA|TRBJ1-4|many|TRBV14
CASSLGIATNEKLFF
TGTGCCAGCAGCTTGGGAATTGCAACTAATGAAAAACTGTTTTTT
>NA|TRBJ1-2|few|TRBV10-3
CAITLGDKLKTSMAF
TGTGCCATCACCCTAGGGGACAAGCTTAAGACGTCCATGGCCTTC
>NA|TRBJ1-3|many|TRBV28
CASSDRRYSGNTIYF
TGTGCCAGCAGCGACAGGCGATACTCTGGAAACACCATATATTTT